These T cell receptor beta chains were read from a single sample in a study of T cells in Graves' hyperthyroidism and ophthalmopathy. TCRdb re-called the multiplex PCR reads with MiXCR, one entry per CDR3 protein. The data show hundreds of thousands of distinct CDR3 sequences, roughly 14% seen once. Sample: blood. These receptors were collected from a woman aged 25 to 39 with Graves' hyperthyroidism. CDR3s include the opening cysteine and the closing phenylalanine or tryptophan. D genes are given only for firm matches. Clone sizes are given selectively: once, few, many, or a class where the clone is expanded.

cdr3_aa: CASSYNRNGYTF; cdr3_nt: TGTGCCAGCAGTTATAACCGGAATGGCTACACCTTC; clone_size: few; j_call: TRBJ1-2; v_call: TRBV6-1; d_call: NA
cdr3_aa: CASSEEENESTQYF; cdr3_nt: TGTGCCAGCAGCGAAGAAGAAAATGAGAGTACGCAGTATTTT; clone_size: many; j_call: TRBJ2-3; v_call: TRBV11-2; d_call: NA
cdr3_aa: CASSVGLVGHTDTQYF; cdr3_nt: TGTGCCAGCAGCGTAGGACTAGTTGGGCACACCGATACGCAGTATTTT; clone_size: many; j_call: TRBJ2-3; v_call: TRBV9; d_call: NA
cdr3_aa: CASSKGLAPKPQHF; cdr3_nt: TGTGCCAGCAGCAAAGGACTCGCCCCGAAGCCCCAGCATTTT; clone_size: many; j_call: TRBJ1-5; v_call: TRBV28; d_call: NA
cdr3_aa: CASSMKVNTEAFF; cdr3_nt: TGTGCCAGTAGTATGAAGGTGAACACTGAAGCTTTCTTT; clone_size: NA; j_call: TRBJ1-1; v_call: TRBV19; d_call: NA
cdr3_aa: CASSPPGRMYNEQFF; cdr3_nt: TGTGCCAGCAGCCCCCCAGGGAGAATGTACAATGAGCAGTTCTTC; clone_size: NA; j_call: TRBJ2-1; v_call: TRBV7-9; d_call: NA
cdr3_aa: CASGGAYEQYF; cdr3_nt: TGTGCCAGCGGGGGCGCTTACGAGCAGTACTTC; clone_size: few; j_call: TRBJ2-7; v_call: TRBV28; d_call: NA
cdr3_aa: CSVEDEWDRTGGYTF; cdr3_nt: TGCAGCGTTGAAGATGAATGGGACAGGACTGGGGGCTACACCTTC; clone_size: few; j_call: TRBJ1-2; v_call: TRBV29-1; d_call: TRBD1
cdr3_aa: CASTWTSLGTDTQYF; cdr3_nt: TGTGCCAGCACCTGGACTAGCCTTGGCACAGATACGCAGTATTTT; clone_size: NA; j_call: TRBJ2-3; v_call: TRBV6-1; d_call: TRBD2
cdr3_aa: CASSLVAGVRETQYF; cdr3_nt: TGTGCCAGCAGCTTGGTAGCGGGAGTTCGAGAGACCCAGTACTTC; clone_size: NA; j_call: TRBJ2-5; v_call: TRBV5-6; d_call: TRBD2
cdr3_aa: CASSSRGGTGSGTEAFF; cdr3_nt: TGTGCCAGCAGCTCGAGGGGGGGGACTGGTTCCGGGACTGAAGCTTTCTTT; clone_size: few; j_call: TRBJ1-1; v_call: TRBV11-3; d_call: NA
cdr3_aa: CASSFRQGAGELFF; cdr3_nt: TGTGCCAGCAGTTTCCGACAGGGGGCCGGGGAGCTGTTTTTT; clone_size: many; j_call: TRBJ2-2; v_call: TRBV12-3/TRBV12-4; d_call: TRBD1
cdr3_aa: CASSKVGGSRNEQFF; cdr3_nt: TGTGCCAGCAGCAAAGTTGGCGGGAGTAGGAATGAGCAGTTCTTC; clone_size: NA; j_call: TRBJ2-1; v_call: TRBV11-2; d_call: TRBD2
cdr3_aa: CASSLQGGSADTQYF; cdr3_nt: TGTGCCAGCAGCTTACAGGGCGGGAGCGCGGATACGCAGTATTTT; clone_size: few; j_call: TRBJ2-3; v_call: TRBV7-2; d_call: TRBD2
cdr3_aa: CSAPRGGGETQYF; cdr3_nt: TGCAGTGCTCCCCGTGGGGGGGGAGAGACCCAGTACTTC; clone_size: NA; j_call: TRBJ2-5; v_call: TRBV20-1; d_call: TRBD2
cdr3_aa: CASSLDRLSGTRSIDEQFF; cdr3_nt: TGTGCCAGCAGCTTAGATCGGTTGTCTGGGACTAGGAGTATCGATGAGCAGTTCTTC; clone_size: many; j_call: TRBJ2-1; v_call: TRBV11-2; d_call: TRBD2
cdr3_aa: CSVEKGGGTEAFF; cdr3_nt: TGCAGCGTTGAGAAGGGGGGCGGCACTGAAGCTTTCTTT; clone_size: many; j_call: TRBJ1-1; v_call: TRBV29-1; d_call: NA
cdr3_aa: CAISEAGLNEQFF; cdr3_nt: TGTGCCATCAGTGAGGCGGGACTCAATGAGCAGTTCTTC; clone_size: NA; j_call: TRBJ2-1; v_call: TRBV10-3; d_call: NA
cdr3_aa: CTSSLGGLAGRVYEQFF; cdr3_nt: TGTACCAGCAGCTTGGGGGGACTAGCGGGACGCGTGTATGAGCAGTTCTTC; clone_size: few; j_call: TRBJ2-1; v_call: TRBV5-6; d_call: TRBD2
cdr3_aa: CASSPGQGSSPLHF; cdr3_nt: TGTGCCAGCAGCCCGGGACAGGGAAGTTCACCCCTCCACTTT; clone_size: many; j_call: TRBJ1-6; v_call: TRBV7-2; d_call: TRBD1
cdr3_aa: CASSYYLGTSGTTDTQYF; cdr3_nt: TGTGCCAGCAGTTACTACCTCGGGACTAGCGGGACCACAGATACGCAGTATTTT; clone_size: many; j_call: TRBJ2-3; v_call: TRBV6-6; d_call: TRBD2
cdr3_aa: CASKLAGDPSTDTQYF; cdr3_nt: TGCGCCAGCAAGCTAGCGGGAGACCCTAGCACAGATACGCAGTATTTT; clone_size: few; j_call: TRBJ2-3; v_call: TRBV5-1; d_call: TRBD2
cdr3_aa: CASSFPQDYFRNEQFF; cdr3_nt: TGTGCCAGCAGTTTTCCACAGGATTATTTTAGGAATGAGCAGTTCTTC; clone_size: NA; j_call: TRBJ2-1; v_call: TRBV28; d_call: NA
cdr3_aa: CASKLWGLTSNQPQHF; cdr3_nt: TGTGCCAGCAAGTTGTGGGGCCTTACTAGCAATCAGCCCCAGCATTTT; clone_size: many; j_call: TRBJ1-5; v_call: TRBV28; d_call: NA
cdr3_aa: CATSDSRDTGELFF; cdr3_nt: TGTGCCACCAGTGATTCCAGGGACACCGGGGAGCTGTTTTTT; clone_size: many; j_call: TRBJ2-2; v_call: TRBV24-1; d_call: NA
cdr3_aa: CATSEGGGGTGANVLTF; cdr3_nt: TGTGCCACCAGTGAGGGGGGGGGGGGGACTGGGGCCAACGTCCTGACTTTC; clone_size: NA; j_call: TRBJ2-6; v_call: TRBV24-1; d_call: TRBD2
cdr3_aa: CAISERRGSTDTQYF; cdr3_nt: TGTGCCATCAGTGAAAGGAGGGGGAGCACAGATACGCAGTATTTT; clone_size: many; j_call: TRBJ2-3; v_call: TRBV10-3; d_call: NA
cdr3_aa: CASSFGLAGENFYF; cdr3_nt: TGTGCCAGCAGTTTCGGTCTAGCGGGGGAGAATTTCTACTTC; clone_size: many; j_call: TRBJ2-7; v_call: TRBV28; d_call: TRBD2
cdr3_aa: CASSLLRSGTTTLSSYNEQFF; cdr3_nt: TGTGCCAGCAGCTTACTAAGGTCCGGGACCACCACTTTGAGCTCCTACAATGAGCAGTTCTTC; clone_size: NA; j_call: TRBJ2-1; v_call: TRBV7-2; d_call: NA
cdr3_aa: CASSAPLAGVETQYF; cdr3_nt: TGTGCCAGCAGCGCCCCACTAGCGGGAGTAGAGACCCAGTACTTC; clone_size: NA; j_call: TRBJ2-5; v_call: TRBV9; d_call: TRBD2
cdr3_aa: CAGQPYGYTF; cdr3_nt: TGTGCCGGACAACCATATGGCTACACCTTC; clone_size: many; j_call: TRBJ1-2; v_call: TRBV2; d_call: NA
cdr3_aa: CASSEEGGGNSGANVLTF; cdr3_nt: TGTGCCAGCAGTGAAGAGGGCGGGGGAAACTCTGGGGCCAACGTCCTGACTTTC; clone_size: NA; j_call: TRBJ2-6; v_call: TRBV2; d_call: TRBD2
cdr3_aa: CASSSRFLPYNEQFF; cdr3_nt: TGTGCCAGCAGTTCTAGATTCCTGCCCTACAATGAGCAGTTCTTC; clone_size: NA; j_call: TRBJ2-1; v_call: TRBV27; d_call: NA
cdr3_aa: CSVEWVGRGNNEQFF; cdr3_nt: TGCAGCGTTGAATGGGTGGGGCGAGGGAACAATGAGCAGTTCTTC; clone_size: many; j_call: TRBJ2-1; v_call: TRBV29-1; d_call: NA
cdr3_aa: CASRTDWYGYTF; cdr3_nt: TGTGCCAGCAGGACCGACTGGTATGGCTACACCTTC; clone_size: few; j_call: TRBJ1-2; v_call: TRBV28; d_call: NA
cdr3_aa: CASSVSSAQVDGYTF; cdr3_nt: TGTGCCAGCTCTGTATCCTCGGCCCAGGTGGATGGCTACACCTTC; clone_size: few; j_call: TRBJ1-2; v_call: TRBV6-2/TRBV6-3; d_call: NA
cdr3_aa: CASSFSPYREGWEQYF; cdr3_nt: TGTGCCAGCAGTTTTTCCCCCTACCGCGAGGGTTGGGAGCAGTACTTC; clone_size: many; j_call: TRBJ2-7; v_call: TRBV28; d_call: NA
cdr3_aa: CSARGWTEQETQYF; cdr3_nt: TGCAGTGCTAGAGGATGGACAGAACAAGAGACCCAGTACTTC; clone_size: many; j_call: TRBJ2-5; v_call: TRBV20-1; d_call: NA
cdr3_aa: CASSFVSGAQKISYEQYF; cdr3_nt: TGTGCCAGCAGTTTCGTTTCAGGGGCCCAAAAGATCTCCTACGAGCAGTACTTC; clone_size: many; j_call: TRBJ2-7; v_call: TRBV12-3/TRBV12-4; d_call: NA
cdr3_aa: CAWGNNGLADTQYF; cdr3_nt: TGTGCCTGGGGCAACAATGGACTTGCAGATACGCAGTATTTT; clone_size: few; j_call: TRBJ2-3; v_call: TRBV30; d_call: NA
cdr3_aa: CASTSSRGLVGPNEQFF; cdr3_nt: TGTGCCAGCACCAGCTCTCGAGGACTAGTAGGGCCCAATGAGCAGTTCTTC; clone_size: NA; j_call: TRBJ2-1; v_call: TRBV6-2/TRBV6-3; d_call: TRBD2
cdr3_aa: CASSGQGGQPQHF; cdr3_nt: TGTGCCAGCAGTGGACAGGGTGGCCAGCCCCAGCATTTT; clone_size: many; j_call: TRBJ1-5; v_call: TRBV12-3/TRBV12-4; d_call: TRBD1
cdr3_aa: CASSLGREGGNQPQHF; cdr3_nt: TGTGCCAGCAGTTTGGGCCGGGAAGGAGGCAATCAGCCCCAGCATTTT; clone_size: many; j_call: TRBJ1-5; v_call: TRBV28; d_call: NA
cdr3_aa: CASDDLVRDPYNEQFF; cdr3_nt: TGTGCCAGCGACGACTTAGTGCGGGACCCCTACAATGAGCAGTTCTTC; clone_size: many; j_call: TRBJ2-1; v_call: TRBV7-9; d_call: NA
cdr3_aa: CASSLSRDNYGYTF; cdr3_nt: TGTGCCAGCAGCTTATCGAGGGACAACTATGGCTACACCTTC; clone_size: many; j_call: TRBJ1-2; v_call: TRBV11-1; d_call: NA
cdr3_aa: CASSYGTSGSTDTQYF; cdr3_nt: TGTGCCAGCAGTTACGGGACTAGCGGAAGCACAGATACGCAGTATTTT; clone_size: many; j_call: TRBJ2-3; v_call: TRBV6-2/TRBV6-3; d_call: TRBD2
cdr3_aa: CSVEGQGSRGEQFF; cdr3_nt: TGCAGCGTTGAAGGACAGGGGTCCCGCGGTGAGCAGTTCTTC; clone_size: NA; j_call: TRBJ2-1; v_call: TRBV29-1; d_call: TRBD1
cdr3_aa: CASSLFQGEVYEQYF; cdr3_nt: TGTGCCAGCAGTTTATTCCAGGGGGAGGTCTACGAGCAGTACTTC; clone_size: few; j_call: TRBJ2-7; v_call: TRBV28; d_call: NA
cdr3_aa: CASSPGRVHEQYF; cdr3_nt: TGTGCCAGCAGCCCGGGGAGGGTACACGAGCAGTACTTC; clone_size: many; j_call: TRBJ2-7; v_call: TRBV28; d_call: TRBD2